The T cell receptor beta chain under discussion was sequenced for a study of T cell responses to AZD1222 COVID-19 vaccine. The V gene lost 0 bases and the J gene lost 1 base, with 6 bases spanning the gap. The CDR3 loop spans 14 amino acids. Germline V gene sequence: CDR1 SQVTM, CDR2 ANQGSEA. Study-wide results and limits: Just a handful of people given AZD1222 tested seropositive at baseline. Along spike, vaccine-associated CD4 TCRs were found throughout, with dominance at 160-218 and 743-854.

Generated by immunoSEQ multiplex PCR, the TCRdb table keeps only in-frame clones and is missing some. The sample lists 75,000 to 100,000 clones, roughly 88% seen once, with around 3% in the top ten. Worth noting for this clone: Its specificity is unknown.

The receptor comes from an adult in good health. The sequencing used peripheral blood, collected on day 0 of AZD1222 vaccination. This chain links TRBV29-1 with TRBJ1-4, with D uncertain. DNA for the CDR3: TGCAGCGTTGAAGACGGTGGAACTAATGAAAAACTGTTTTTT. It translates to CSVEDGGTNEKLFF.